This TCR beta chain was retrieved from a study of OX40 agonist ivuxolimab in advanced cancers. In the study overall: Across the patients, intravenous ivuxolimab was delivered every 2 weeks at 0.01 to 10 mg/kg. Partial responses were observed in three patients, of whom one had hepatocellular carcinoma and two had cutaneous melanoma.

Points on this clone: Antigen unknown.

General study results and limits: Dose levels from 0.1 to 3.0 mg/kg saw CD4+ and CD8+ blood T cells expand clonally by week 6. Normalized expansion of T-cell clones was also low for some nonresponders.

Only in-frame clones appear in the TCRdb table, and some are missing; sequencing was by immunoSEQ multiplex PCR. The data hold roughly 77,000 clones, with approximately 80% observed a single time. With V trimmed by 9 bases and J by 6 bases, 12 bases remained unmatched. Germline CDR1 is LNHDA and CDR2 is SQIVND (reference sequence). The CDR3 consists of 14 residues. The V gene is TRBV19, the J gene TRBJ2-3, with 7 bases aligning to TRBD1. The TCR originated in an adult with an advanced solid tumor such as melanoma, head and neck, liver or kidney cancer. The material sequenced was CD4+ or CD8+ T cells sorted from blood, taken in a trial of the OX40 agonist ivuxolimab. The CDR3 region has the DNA TGTGCCAGCTCTCCCTCAGGGGGTCGGGATACGCAGTATTTT. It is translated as CASSPSGGRDTQYF.